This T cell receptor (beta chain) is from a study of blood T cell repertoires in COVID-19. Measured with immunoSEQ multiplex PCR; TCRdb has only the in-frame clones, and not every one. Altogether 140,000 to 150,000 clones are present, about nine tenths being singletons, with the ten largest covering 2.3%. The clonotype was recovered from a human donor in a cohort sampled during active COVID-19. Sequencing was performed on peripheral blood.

The CDR3 loop is CASALTGGRDEQYF. The DNA of the CDR3 is TGCGCCAGCGCTCTCACCGGGGGGCGGGACGAGCAGTACTTC. This chain links TRBV5-1 with TRBJ2-7; D perhaps matches TRBD2 (7 bases). Per germline, CDR1 SGHRS and CDR2 YFSETQ. The ends were cut back, 7 bases at V and 5 bases at J, with 19 bases in the middle. This CDR3 is 14 amino acids long.